This TCR beta chain derives from a study of blood T cell repertoires in COVID-19. The wider study: Some COVID-19 samples were acute and others convalescent; all came from the United States, Italy and Spain. In each case, the material was cDNA or gDNA derived from T cells, B-cell-depleted T cells, or PBMCs.

V was shortened by 3 bases and J by 10 bases, with 16 bases between the two germline ends. The CDR3 is made up of 15 amino acids. Germline V CDR1 and CDR2: MGHDK, SYGVNS. In the authors' methods: The assay estimated nucleated cells by amplifying reference gene primers. The table came from immunoSEQ multiplex PCR; TCRdb's copy has only in-frame clones and leaves some out. Clone size and V and J calls were adopted from that table, with D and trimming inferred from the DNA. The table has around 140,000 clones, about nine tenths seen once. Participants' reported clinical history set cohort assignment. This receptor was identified in a woman in her 40s who had been exposed to COVID-19. The rearrangement links TRBV25-1 to TRBJ1-6; D call uncertain. Sequenced sample: PBMCs or T cells enriched from blood (not recorded which). This CDR3 reads CASSELTPRGSPLHF. The CDR3 DNA reads as TGTGCCAGCAGTGAGCTGACCCCGAGAGGGTCACCCCTCCACTTT.